The 28 T cell receptor beta chains given below trace back to one sample, sequenced in a study of CD8 T cells in Susac syndrome. Random hexamers were used to reverse transcribe the RNA input (about 0.5 to 1 ug). Via MiXCR, TCRdb re-called the immunoSEQ multiplex PCR reads, giving one row per CDR3 protein. The sample shows tens of thousands of distinct CDR3 sequences, just under 95% of them seen only once. The sample consisted of CD4+ T cells from PBMCs. The receptors were sampled from a human donor with Susac syndrome.

The CDR3 protein is CASRVRSGGYTF. The CDR3, as DNA: TGTGCCAGCAGAGTCAGGAGCGGCGGCTACACCTTC. The chain joins TRBV2 to TRBJ1-2; D gene uncertain. The CDR3 spans 12 residues. V gave up 6 bases and J gave up 8 bases, with 13 bases separating them. Germline V gene sequence: CDR1 SNHLY, CDR2 FYNNEI. The whole variable domain, filled in from reference TRBV2 and TRBJ1-2, reads EPEVTQTPSHQVTQMGQEVILRCVPISNHLYFYWYRQILGQKVEFLVSFYNNEISEKSEIFDDQFSVERPDGSNFTLKIRSTKLEDSAMYFCASRVRSGGYTFGSGTRLTVV.

This clonotype showed up just once. The chain couples TRBV5-1 to TRBJ2-7; D unresolved. The germline V gene encodes CDR1 SGHRS and CDR2 YFSETQ. The CDR3 sequence is 15 residues long. V was shortened by 0 bases and J by 4 bases, with 14 bases between the two germline ends. In nucleotides, the CDR3 is TGCGCCAGCAGCTTGGAAAGGTTGCCCTCGTACGAGCAGTACTTC. Translating gives CASSLERLPSYEQYF. Looking up the rest from reference TRBV5-1 and TRBJ2-7 gives the full variable domain: KAGVTQTPRYLIKTRGQQVTLSCSPISGHRSVSWYQQTPGQGLQFLFEYFSETQRNKGNFPGRFSGRQFSNSRSEMNVSTLELGDSALYLCASSLERLPSYEQYFGPGTRLTVT.

V usage is TRBV11-3 and J usage is TRBJ2-1; tentative D call: TRBD1 (6 bases). The CDR3 consists of 15 residues. V lost 0 bases and J lost 5, with 11 bases in between. CDR1 and CDR2 (germline): SGHNT, YENEEA. CDR3 in amino acids: CASSLEQGVHNEQFF. Here the CDR3 DNA reads TGTGCCAGCAGCTTAGAACAGGGAGTGCACAATGAGCAGTTCTTC. The whole variable domain, filled in from reference TRBV11-3 and TRBJ2-1, reads EAGVVQSPRYKIIEKKQPVAFWCNPISGHNTLYWYLQNLGQGPELLIRYENEEAVDDSQLPKDRFSAERLKGVDSTLKIQPAELGDSAVYLCASSLEQGVHNEQFFGPGTRLTVL.

The genes are TRBV30 and TRBJ1-6; D is unclear. The CDR3 has 15 amino acids. In germline, CDR1 is GTSNPN, CDR2 SVGIG (reference sequence). The germline V and J ends were trimmed by 2 bases and 3 bases, with 11 bases remaining between them. Here the CDR3 DNA reads TGTGCCTGGAGTCCAATACACGTCTATAATTCACCCCTCCACTTT. This encodes CAWSPIHVYNSPLHF.

Notes on this clonotype: The junction differs from germline at one of its ends, possibly a read error. This chain joins TRBV30 and TRBJ1-1; 7 bases line up with TRBD1. There are 16 residues in the CDR3. Germline CDR1 is GTSNPN and CDR2 is SVGIG (reference sequence). The CDR3 reads CAWGVTGRGDSSEAFF. The CDR3 DNA is TGTGCCTGGGGTGTAACGGGCCGGGGGGACAGTTCTGAAGCTTTCTTT.

V gene TRBV28 combines with J gene TRBJ1-4; no reliable D call. The CDR3 is made up of 17 amino acids. V was trimmed by 1 base and J by 0 bases, leaving 12 bases between them. Germline V gene data show CDR1 as MDHEN and CDR2 as SYDVKM. As DNA, the CDR3 is TGTGCCAGCAGTTTATCTGGAATAGTAGCAACTAATGAAAAACTGTTTTTT. It encodes CASSLSGIVATNEKLFF. Full variable domain (outside the CDR3, taken from reference TRBV28 and TRBJ1-4): DVKVTQSSRYLVKRTGEKVFLECVQDMDHENMFWYRQDPGLGLRLIYFSYDVKMKEKGDIPEGYSVSREKKERFSLILESASTNQTSMYLCASSLSGIVATNEKLFFGSGTQLSVL.

The DNA for the CDR3 is TGTGCCTACACAGGGATAGCCAAAAACATTCAGTACTTC. Encoded protein: CAYTGIAKNIQYF. This chain uses TRBV30 with TRBJ2-4; D might be TRBD1 (6 bases). Germline V CDR1 and CDR2: GTSNPN, SVGIG (reference sequence). Between the trimmed V and J ends, which lost 7 bases and 0 bases, there was a span of 10 bases. The CDR3 is made up of 13 amino acids. The whole variable domain, filled in from reference TRBV30 and TRBJ2-4, reads SQTIHQWPATLVQPVGSPLSLECTVEGTSNPNLYWYRQAAGRGLQLLFYSVGIGQISSEVPQNLSASRPQDRQFILSSKKLLLSDSGFYLCAYTGIAKNIQYFGAGTRLSVL.

The V call is TRBV18, the J call TRBJ2-3; D not certain. V lost 3 bases and J 5 bases, leaving 12 bases between the germline ends. The CDR3 has 14 residues. Germline V gene sequence: CDR1 KGHSH, CDR2 LQKENI. The CDR3 bases are TGTGCCAGCTCACCGGACCCCCGGGTAGATACGCAGTATTTT. It specifies CASSPDPRVDTQYF.

CDR3 sequence reads: CSVGEGAETQYF. CDR3 in DNA: TGCAGCGTTGGGGAGGGGGCTGAAACGCAGTATTTT. This chain connects TRBV29-1 to TRBJ2-3; D possibly matches TRBD1 or TRBD2 (7 bases each). The germline V gene encodes CDR1 SQVTM and CDR2 ANQGSEA. The CDR3 is 12 residues long. The germline V and J ends were trimmed by 4 bases and 9 bases, with 14 bases remaining between them.

CDR3 bases: TGTGGGGGCAGCTTGGACGGGGATCAGCCCCAGCATTTT. Translation gives CGGSLDGDQPQHF. This rearrangement joins TRBV5-4 to TRBJ1-5; possibly TRBD1 for D (5 bases). CDR1 and CDR2 from the germline V gene are SGHNT and YYREEE (reference sequence). There are 13 residues in the CDR3.

This clonotype was counted once. The chain joins TRBV27 to TRBJ1-5; D possibly corresponds to TRBD1 (5 bases). Deletions cut 6 bases from V and 6 bases from J, with 12 bases between. The length of the CDR3 is 13 residues. Germline loops: CDR1 MNHEY, CDR2 SMNVEV (reference sequence). CDR3 in amino acids: CASRVGVSQPQHF. The CDR3 nucleotides read TGTGCCAGCAGAGTGGGGGTGAGTCAGCCCCAGCATTTT.

The chain is built from TRBV7-3 and TRBJ1-6; 9 positions agree with TRBD1. J gave up 9 bases and V 5 bases, and 8 bases lay outside the gene matches. CDR3 length equals 15 residues. Per germline, CDR1 SGHTA and CDR2 FQGTGA. The CDR3 sequence is CASSVTGGLGSPLHF. The CDR3 DNA sequence: TGTGCCAGCAGCGTGACAGGGGGGCTTGGTTCACCCCTCCACTTT.

V and J are TRBV12-3 or TRBV12-4 and TRBJ1-2, with D maybe TRBD1 (6 bases). Trimming cost V 8 bases and J 4 bases, with 8 bases left between them. The CDR3 has 11 residues. The CDR3 bases are TGTGCCAGCGGCAGGGGCTATGGCTACACCTTC. As protein: CASGRGYGYTF.

V and J are TRBV7-6 and TRBJ1-3; 9 bases are shared with TRBD1. Looked up from germline, CDR1 is SGHVS and CDR2 is FNYEAQ. This CDR3 is built from 15 residues. V shed 6 bases, J shed 1 base, and the junction held 4 bases outside the gene matches. CDR3: CASSHGQGSGNTIYF. In DNA form, the CDR3 reads TGTGCCAGCAGTCACGGACAGGGGTCTGGAAACACCATATATTTT.

The V call is TRBV29-1, the J call TRBJ2-1, with 10 bases fitting TRBD2. The CDR3 is made up of 14 amino acids. The V gene end was trimmed by 7 bases and the J gene end by 5 bases; junction bases not matched to a gene: 8. Germline loops: CDR1 SQVTM, CDR2 ANQGSEA. This CDR3 reads CSASGLAVNNEQFF. The CDR3 DNA sequence: TGCAGCGCCTCCGGACTAGCGGTTAACAATGAGCAGTTCTTC.

The rearrangement links TRBV27 to TRBJ2-2, with D uncertain. Germline CDR1 MNHEY, CDR2 SMNVEV (reference sequence). There are 11 residues in the CDR3. V shed 4 bases and J shed 7 bases, with 4 bases lying between them. The CDR3, as DNA: TGTGCCAGCAGTTGGGGCGGGGAGCTGTTTTTT. It specifies CASSWGGELFF.

The chain recombines TRBV27 with TRBJ1-5; D may be TRBD1 (5 bases). V was trimmed by 2 bases and J by 6 bases, leaving 11 bases between them. The CDR3 runs to 14 residues. Per the germline V gene, CDR1 is MNHEY and CDR2 is SMNVEV (reference sequence). The CDR3 spells CASSLKVGGQPQHF. The CDR3 region has the DNA TGTGCCAGCAGTTTAAAAGTCGGGGGTCAGCCCCAGCATTTT.

CDR3: CSVKGGRGRETQYF. As DNA, the CDR3 is TGCAGCGTTAAAGGGGGCAGGGGGCGGGAGACCCAGTACTTC. This sequence joins TRBV29-1 and TRBJ2-5, with 8 bases matching TRBD1. CDR1 is SQVTM, CDR2 ANQGSEA, per germline. Trimming cost V 5 bases and J 5 bases; bases outside gene matches: 10. This CDR3 region has 14 residues. Full variable domain (rest looked up from reference TRBV29-1 and TRBJ2-5): SAVISQKPSRDICQRGTSLTIQCQVDSQVTMMFWYRQQPGQSLTLIATANQGSEATYESGFVIDKFPISRPNLTFSTLTVSNMSPEDSSIYLCSVKGGRGRETQYFGPGTRLLVL.

V and J are TRBV5-4 and TRBJ2-7, with TRBD2 identical over 9 bases. The germline gives CDR1 SGHNT, CDR2 YYREEE (reference sequence). The V and J ends lost 4 bases and 8 bases, in that order; junction bases with no gene match: 7. The CDR3 loop spans 13 amino acids. CDR3 sequence reads: CASSPSGTSKQYF. CDR3 DNA: TGTGCCAGCAGCCCATCTGGGACTAGCAAGCAGTACTTC.

The chain combines TRBV18 with TRBJ2-6; tentatively, D is TRBD1 (5 bases). CDR3 length: 17 residues. The germline V gene encodes CDR1 KGHSH and CDR2 LQKENI. V lost 7 bases, J lost 4 bases, and 20 bases lay in between. The CDR3 DNA reads TGTGCCAGCTTCGAGTTACAGGATCTCCGCGGGGCCAACGTCCTGACTTTC. Protein product: CASFELQDLRGANVLTF.

V and J are TRBV12-3 or TRBV12-4 and TRBJ1-2; D is uncertain. This CDR3 has 15 residues. The V end was cut by 4 bases, the J end by 7 bases, with 19 bases between. The CDR3 here is CASSSRVSSGSGYTF. The CDR3 DNA reads TGTGCCAGCAGTTCCCGGGTCTCCTCGGGGAGTGGCTACACCTTC.

V gene TRBV5-1 combines with J gene TRBJ1-2; tentatively, D is TRBD1 (5 bases). The V end was cut by 5 bases, the J end by 2 bases, with 13 bases between. From germline, CDR1 is SGHRS and CDR2 YFSETQ. This CDR3 comprises 14 residues. CDR3 loop: CASSSTTVNYGYTF. The CDR3, as DNA: TGCGCCAGCAGTTCAACGACAGTAAACTATGGCTACACCTTC.

The chain is built from TRBV6-6 and TRBJ2-7, with D maybe TRBD1 (6 bases). In germline, CDR1 is MNHNY, CDR2 SVGAGI (reference sequence). The CDR3 consists of 13 residues. The V gene lost 4 bases and the J gene lost 4 bases, with 11 bases spanning the gap. The CDR3 loop is CASSSVRGYEQYF. The DNA of the CDR3 is TGTGCCAGCAGTTCCGTGAGGGGGTACGAGCAGTACTTC.

The chain uses TRBV29-1 and TRBJ1-1; unclear D gene. Per germline, CDR1 SQVTM and CDR2 ANQGSEA. The CDR3 runs 12 residues. V was clipped by 4 bases and J by 3 bases, with 9 bases between them. In DNA, the CDR3 is TGCAGCGTTGGTTCGAGGGACACTGAAGCTTTCTTT. Translating it yields CSVGSRDTEAFF.

The rearrangement links TRBV30 to TRBJ2-7; no reliable D call. The CDR3 totals 13 residues. CDR1 GTSNPN and CDR2 SVGIG come from the germline V gene (reference sequence). Trimming removed 0 bases at V and 3 bases at J, with 9 bases between. In DNA form, the CDR3 reads TGTGCCTGGAGTGTCGCCCTCTACTACGAGCAGTACTTC. It codes for CAWSVALYYEQYF.

The V call is TRBV10-3, the J call TRBJ2-3; 8 bases are a match to TRBD2. Trimming at V came to 4 bases and at J to 2 bases, leaving 2 bases not matched to a gene. Germline loops: CDR1 ENHRY, CDR2 SYGVKD. This CDR3 spans 14 amino acids. The CDR3 DNA follows: TGTGCCATCAGTGGGCGGGGGGCCACAGATACGCAGTATTTT. The encoded protein is CAISGRGATDTQYF.

The chain carries TRBV14 and TRBJ2-5; D unclear. The germline CDR1 and CDR2 sequences are SGHDN and FVKESK. The CDR3 covers 12 residues. V lost 4 bases and J lost 5, with 8 bases in between. The CDR3 DNA follows: TGTGCCAGCAGCCCCCATTCGGAGACCCAGTACTTC. Protein: CASSPHSETQYF.

The chain links TRBV3-1 to TRBJ2-7; 15 positions match TRBD2. Trimming at V came to 4 bases and at J to 5 bases, leaving 3 bases not matched to a gene. Germline CDR1 LGHDT, CDR2 YNNKEL (reference sequence). The CDR3 spans 15 residues. CDR3 loop: CASSRGLAGGNEQYF. The DNA for the CDR3 is TGTGCCAGCAGCCGTGGACTAGCGGGGGGGAACGAGCAGTACTTC.